The clone carrying this T cell receptor beta chain was seen more than once but under ten times. Its antigen remains unidentified. This entry comes from a study of cytomegalovirus exposure and HLA in healthy donors. Study-wide findings and caveats: Cytomegalovirus status, reportedly, was diagnosed with high specificity and sensitivity by the classifier. Being productive about 90% or about 30% of the time was typical of most TCR beta V segments in an earlier analysis. In a later analysis, HLA-associated beta chains showed higher expansion and lower generation probabilities than comparable chains.

Germline V gives CDR1 MNHEY, CDR2 SVGAGI. This CDR3 region has 15 residues. Trimming cost V 0 bases and J 8 bases, with 11 bases left between them. Primers for the PCR totalled 60 Vbeta and 13 Jbeta. The method was immunoSEQ multiplex PCR; TCRdb's version includes in-frame clones alone and lacks a portion of them. The sample consists of around 85,000 clones, around 70% of them appearing once. Material for sequencing was PBMCs. This TCR derives from a man aged 30-40 years in good health and CMV-seropositive. This rearrangement joins TRBV6-5 to TRBJ1-6; perhaps TRBD1 as D (6 bases). CDR3 protein: CASSYSYRVDSPLHF. The CDR3 DNA reads as TGTGCCAGCAGTTACTCGTACAGGGTTGATTCACCCCTCCACTTT.